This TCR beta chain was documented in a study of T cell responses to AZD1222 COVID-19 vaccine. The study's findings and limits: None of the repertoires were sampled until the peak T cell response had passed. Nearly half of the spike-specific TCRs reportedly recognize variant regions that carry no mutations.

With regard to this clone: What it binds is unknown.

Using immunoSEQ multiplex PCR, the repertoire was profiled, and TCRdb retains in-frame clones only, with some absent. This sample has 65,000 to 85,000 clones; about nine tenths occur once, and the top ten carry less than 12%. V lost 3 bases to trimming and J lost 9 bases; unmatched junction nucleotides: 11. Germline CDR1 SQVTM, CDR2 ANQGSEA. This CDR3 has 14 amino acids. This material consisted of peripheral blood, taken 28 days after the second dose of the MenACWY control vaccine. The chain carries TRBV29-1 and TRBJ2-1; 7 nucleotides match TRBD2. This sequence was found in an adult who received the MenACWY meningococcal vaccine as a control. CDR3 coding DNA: TGCAGCGTTGATAAAGGTGGGGCTAGCGGTGAGCAGTTCTTC. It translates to CSVDKGGASGEQFF.